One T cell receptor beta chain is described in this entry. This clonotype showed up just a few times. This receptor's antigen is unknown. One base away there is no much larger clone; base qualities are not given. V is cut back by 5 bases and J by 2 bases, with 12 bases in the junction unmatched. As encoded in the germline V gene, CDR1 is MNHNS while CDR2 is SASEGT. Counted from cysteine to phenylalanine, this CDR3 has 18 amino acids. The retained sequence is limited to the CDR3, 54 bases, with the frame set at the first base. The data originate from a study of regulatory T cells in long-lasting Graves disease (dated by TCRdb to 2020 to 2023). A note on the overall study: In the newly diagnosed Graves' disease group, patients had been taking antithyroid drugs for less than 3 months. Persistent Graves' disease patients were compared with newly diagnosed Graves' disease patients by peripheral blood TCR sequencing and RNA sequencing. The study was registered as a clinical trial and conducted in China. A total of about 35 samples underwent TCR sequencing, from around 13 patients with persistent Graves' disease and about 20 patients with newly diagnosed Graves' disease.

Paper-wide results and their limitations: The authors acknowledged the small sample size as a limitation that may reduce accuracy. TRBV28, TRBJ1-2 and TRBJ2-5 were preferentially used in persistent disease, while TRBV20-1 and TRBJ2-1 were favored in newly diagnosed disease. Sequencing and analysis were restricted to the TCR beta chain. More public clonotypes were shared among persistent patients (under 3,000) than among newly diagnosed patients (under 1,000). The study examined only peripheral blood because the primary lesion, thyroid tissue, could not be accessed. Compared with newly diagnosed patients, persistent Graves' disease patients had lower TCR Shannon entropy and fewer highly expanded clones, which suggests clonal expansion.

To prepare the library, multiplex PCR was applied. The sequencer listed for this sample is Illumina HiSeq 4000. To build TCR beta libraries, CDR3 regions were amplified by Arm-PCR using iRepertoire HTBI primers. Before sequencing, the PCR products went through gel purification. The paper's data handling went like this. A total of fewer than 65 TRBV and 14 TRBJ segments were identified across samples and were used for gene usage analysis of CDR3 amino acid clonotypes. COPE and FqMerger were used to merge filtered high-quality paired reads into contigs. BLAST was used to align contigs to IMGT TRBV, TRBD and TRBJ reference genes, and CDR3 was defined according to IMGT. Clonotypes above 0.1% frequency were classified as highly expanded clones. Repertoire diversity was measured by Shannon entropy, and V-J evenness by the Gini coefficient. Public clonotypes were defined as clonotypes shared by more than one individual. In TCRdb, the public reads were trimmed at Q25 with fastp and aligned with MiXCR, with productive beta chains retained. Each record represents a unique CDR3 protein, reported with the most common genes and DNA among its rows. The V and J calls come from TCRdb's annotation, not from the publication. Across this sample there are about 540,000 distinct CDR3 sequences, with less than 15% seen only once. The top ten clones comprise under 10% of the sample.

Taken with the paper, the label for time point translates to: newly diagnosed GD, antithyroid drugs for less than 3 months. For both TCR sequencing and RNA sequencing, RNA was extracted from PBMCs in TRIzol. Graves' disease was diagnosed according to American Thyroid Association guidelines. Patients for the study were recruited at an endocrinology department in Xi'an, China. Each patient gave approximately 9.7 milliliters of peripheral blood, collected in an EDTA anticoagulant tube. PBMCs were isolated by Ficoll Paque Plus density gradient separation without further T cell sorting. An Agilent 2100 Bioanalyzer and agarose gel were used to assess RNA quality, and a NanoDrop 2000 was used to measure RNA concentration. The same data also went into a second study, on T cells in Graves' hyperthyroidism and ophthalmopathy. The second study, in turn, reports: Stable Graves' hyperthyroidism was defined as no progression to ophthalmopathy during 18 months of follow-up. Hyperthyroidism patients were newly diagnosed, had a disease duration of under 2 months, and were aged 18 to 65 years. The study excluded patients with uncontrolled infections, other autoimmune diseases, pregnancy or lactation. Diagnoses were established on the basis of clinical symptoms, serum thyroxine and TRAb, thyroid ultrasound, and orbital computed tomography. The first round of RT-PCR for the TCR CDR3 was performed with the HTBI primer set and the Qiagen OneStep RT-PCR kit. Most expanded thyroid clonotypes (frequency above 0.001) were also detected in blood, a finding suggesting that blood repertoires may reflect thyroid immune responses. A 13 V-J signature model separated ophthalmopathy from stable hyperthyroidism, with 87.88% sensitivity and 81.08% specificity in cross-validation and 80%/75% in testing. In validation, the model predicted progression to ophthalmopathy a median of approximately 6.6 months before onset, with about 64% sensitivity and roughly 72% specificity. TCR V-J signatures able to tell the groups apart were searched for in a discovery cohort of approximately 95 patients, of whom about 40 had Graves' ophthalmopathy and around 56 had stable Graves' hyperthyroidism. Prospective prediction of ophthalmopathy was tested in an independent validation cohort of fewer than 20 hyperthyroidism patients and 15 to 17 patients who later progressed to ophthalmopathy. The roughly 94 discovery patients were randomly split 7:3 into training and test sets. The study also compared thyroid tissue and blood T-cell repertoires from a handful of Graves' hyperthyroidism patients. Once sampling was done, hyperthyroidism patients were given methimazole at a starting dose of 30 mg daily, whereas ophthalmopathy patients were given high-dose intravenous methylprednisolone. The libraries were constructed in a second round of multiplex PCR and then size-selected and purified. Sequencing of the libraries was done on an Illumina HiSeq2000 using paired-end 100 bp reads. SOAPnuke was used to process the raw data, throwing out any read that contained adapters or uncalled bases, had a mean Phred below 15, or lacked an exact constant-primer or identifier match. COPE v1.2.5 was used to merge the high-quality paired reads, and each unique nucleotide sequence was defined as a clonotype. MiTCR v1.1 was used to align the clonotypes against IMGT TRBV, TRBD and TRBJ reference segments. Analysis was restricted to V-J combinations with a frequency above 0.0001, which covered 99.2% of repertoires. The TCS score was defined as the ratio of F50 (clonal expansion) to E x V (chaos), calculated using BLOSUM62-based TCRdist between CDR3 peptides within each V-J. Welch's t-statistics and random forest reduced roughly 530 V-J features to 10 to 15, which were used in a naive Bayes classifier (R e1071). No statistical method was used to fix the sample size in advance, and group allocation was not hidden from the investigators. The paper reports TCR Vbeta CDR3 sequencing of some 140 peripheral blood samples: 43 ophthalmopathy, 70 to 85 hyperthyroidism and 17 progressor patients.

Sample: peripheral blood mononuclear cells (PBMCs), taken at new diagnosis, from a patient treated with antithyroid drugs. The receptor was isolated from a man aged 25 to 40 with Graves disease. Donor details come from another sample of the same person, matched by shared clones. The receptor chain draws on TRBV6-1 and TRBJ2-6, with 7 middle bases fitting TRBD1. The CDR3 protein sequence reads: CASSQDRAGGAGANVLTF. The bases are TGTGCCAGCAGTCAAGACAGGGCGGGCGGAGCTGGGGCCAACGTCCTGACTTTC.